The present T cell receptor beta chain was sequenced within a study of neoadjuvant anti-PD-1 for oral cavity cancer (dated by TCRdb to the early 2020s). About the full investigation: Before curative-intent surgical resection, most patients were given three to four biweekly doses of nivolumab at 3 mg/kg. Patients without progression received a fourth nivolumab dose around day 43 and underwent definitive surgical resection on days 50-56. Under RECIST 1.1, patients with complete response, partial response or stable disease were classed as responders, and patients with progression were classed as non-responders. The parent correlative cohort had eleven to twelve patients and a response rate of approximately 33%. General findings and caveats noted by the study authors: Greater tumor shrinkage correlated with larger post-treatment sizes of preexisting intratumoral clones, which suggests that expansion of preexisting clones contributed to response. Higher pretreatment blood Treg/Th17 ratios correlated with higher pretreatment blood TCRbeta clonality and lower post-treatment tumor TCRbeta clonality. Only a few patients per response group were included in the TCR analyses, and larger cohorts for validation were called for by the authors.

This specimen's time point label, per the study, means: before neoadjuvant nivolumab. Patients were newly diagnosed with stage II-IVA oral cavity squamous cell carcinoma and had received no prior systemic or radiation treatment. The cohort consisted of patients with HPV-negative, locally advanced oral cavity squamous cell carcinoma. The samples were obtained from a longitudinal correlative study of a single-arm phase II trial testing neoadjuvant nivolumab in oral cavity squamous cell carcinoma. Subject-matched pre- and post-treatment PBMCs and tumors from three responders and three non-responders underwent genomic DNA-based TCRbeta sequencing. For tumor tissue, genomic DNA extraction relied on the Maxwell RSC DNA from Tissue kit. There are 15 amino acids in the CDR3, from cysteine to phenylalanine inclusive. Left in the record is the CDR3 DNA by itself, 45 bases read in frame from the first base. Looking up the germline V gene yields CDR1 SGHTA and CDR2 FQGNSA. Trimming costs V 1 base and J 1 base, and their ends lie 11 bases apart.

This clone counts as medium-sized (0.01 to 0.1%). Its recognized antigen is unknown. Within one base of it there is no much larger clone, and no base qualities were kept. Other DNA sequences within the sample encode an identical CDR3. For survey sequencing of tumor libraries, mostly approximately 4.4 ug of input genomic DNA was used, and two replicates were run per sample. The immunoSEQ hsTCRbeta kit was used to prepare TCRbeta libraries, following the manufacturer's instructions. The completed libraries were mixed into a single pool at 3 nM, then sequenced with an Illumina NovaSeq 6000 S4 flow cell. The study's own analysis went as follows. The immunoSEQ Analyzer handled quality control and preprocessing of the raw data. The analysis was limited to productive rearrangements, and each clonotype was defined by a unique CDR3 amino acid sequence. Using the R package tcR, the researchers computed the Gini-Simpson index as their estimate of repertoire clonality. Student's t test was used to compare Gini indices, while Pearson correlation assessed associations with tumor size change. TCRdb retrieved this table from immuneACCESS and kept in-frame rearrangements only. Not all clones are present; in checked studies, unresolved V genes account for under half, and no reason is known for the remainder. That table furnishes V, J and clone size, whereas the DNA furnished D and trimming. This sample holds roughly 10,000 clones; approximately 52% were observed only once. 26% of the sample belongs to the ten largest clones.

The starting material was tumor tissue, obtained before nivolumab (anti-PD-1) treatment. The rearrangement combines TRBV7-2 with TRBJ2-7; 5 matching bases give a weak D call of TRBD1. The origin of this receptor is a person aged 35-80 years with oral cavity squamous cell carcinoma. The nucleotide sequence reads TGTGCCAGCAGCTTAGACAGGCAACCGTCCTACGAGCAGTACTTC. This sequence encodes CASSLDRQPSYEQYF.